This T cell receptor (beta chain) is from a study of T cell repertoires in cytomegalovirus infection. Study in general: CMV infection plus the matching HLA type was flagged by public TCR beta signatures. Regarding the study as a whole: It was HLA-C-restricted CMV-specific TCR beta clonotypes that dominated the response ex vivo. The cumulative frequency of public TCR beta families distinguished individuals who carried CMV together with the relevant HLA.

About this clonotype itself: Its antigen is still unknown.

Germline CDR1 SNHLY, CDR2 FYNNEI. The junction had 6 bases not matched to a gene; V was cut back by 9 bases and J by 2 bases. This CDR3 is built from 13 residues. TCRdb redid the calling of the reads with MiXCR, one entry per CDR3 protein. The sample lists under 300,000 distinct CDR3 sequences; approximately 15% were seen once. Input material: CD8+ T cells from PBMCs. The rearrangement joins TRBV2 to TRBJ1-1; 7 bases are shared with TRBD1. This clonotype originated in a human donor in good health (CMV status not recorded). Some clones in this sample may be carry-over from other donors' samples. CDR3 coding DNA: TGTGCCAGTGAGGGGACAGTTAACACTGAAGCTTTCTTT. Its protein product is CASEGTVNTEAFF.